This TCR beta chain originates from a study of cytomegalovirus exposure and HLA in healthy donors. Study-wide points: It emerged from a later analysis that several of the most significant clusters appeared to be linked to common viral pathogens.

A word on this clone: As yet, its antigen is unknown.

Germline lookup yields CDR1 MNHEY and CDR2 SVGAGI. The CDR3 length is 14 residues. Losses at the gene ends were 2 bases for V and 6 bases for J; bases not matched to a gene: 4. Primers for the PCR totalled 60 Vbeta and 13 Jbeta. The table came from immunoSEQ multiplex PCR; TCRdb's copy has only in-frame clones and leaves some out. The sample gives some 94,000 clones, 69% of which show up once; approximately 2.9% is in the top ten. Participants comprised healthy donors of bone marrow. Source material: PBMCs. The chain links TRBV6-5 to TRBJ1-2; 9 nucleotides match TRBD1. This clonotype originated in a man aged 50 to 59 in good health and CMV-seronegative. The CDR3: CASSYVTGGHGYTF. In nucleotides, the CDR3 is TGTGCCAGCAGTTACGTAACAGGGGGCCATGGCTACACCTTC.